Below, 10 T cell receptor beta chains from the same sample are listed, as sequenced in a study of monozygotic twins with inflammatory bowel disease. Following a re-call of the 5' RACE reads, TCRdb has one entry per CDR3 protein and lacks DNA. The sample data list fewer than 550,000 distinct CDR3 sequences. Sequenced sample: blood. These receptors were obtained from a human donor with ulcerative colitis or Crohn's disease, or a healthy co-twin of an affected twin (not recorded which).

The rearrangement links TRBV30 to TRBJ2-3. There are 13 residues in the CDR3. Per the germline V gene, CDR1 is GTSNPN and CDR2 is SVGIG (reference sequence). CDR3 loop: CAWSGDRTDTQYF.

The chain is built from TRBV15 and TRBJ1-2. The CDR3 consists of 15 residues. Germline CDR1 LNHNV, CDR2 YYDKDF (reference sequence). The CDR3 here is CATSRVKEYNYGYTF.

The J gene is TRBJ2-5, the V gene TRBV12-3 or TRBV12-4; the D call from TCRdb, TRBD1, cannot be confirmed without DNA. The CDR3 length is 14 residues. CDR3 amino acids: CASRTAWDTETQYF.

The J gene is TRBJ2-5, the V gene TRBV6-2 or TRBV6-3; TCRdb's D call of TRBD1 is untestable without DNA. Per germline, CDR1 MNHEY and CDR2 SVGEGT. There are 15 residues in the CDR3. The CDR3 loop is CASSQGTFPKETQYF.

The chain is built from TRBV19 and TRBJ2-2; no DNA is available, so the TRBD1 call from TCRdb remains unchecked. The CDR3 is 14 residues long. The germline CDR1 and CDR2 sequences are LNHDA and SQIVND (reference sequence). CDR3 protein: CATTPGHRTGELFF.

The chain joins TRBV27 to TRBJ2-7. Germline CDR1 MNHEY, CDR2 SMNVEV (reference sequence). The CDR3 has 14 amino acids. CDR3: CASSLRRSSYEQYF.

The chain recombines TRBV5-1 with TRBJ2-7. The CDR3 spans 14 residues. The germline V gene has CDR1 SGHRS and CDR2 YFSETQ. The CDR3 region is CASSLSSLSYEQYF.

The J gene is TRBJ2-4, the V gene TRBV7-6. The CDR3 extends over 13 amino acids. Germline CDR1 SGHVS, CDR2 FNYEAQ. CDR3 sequence: CASSSGTENIQYF.

The CDR3 reads CATSRGEGTGKTGSYNEQFF. This rearrangement joins TRBV15 to TRBJ2-1; the TCRdb call, TRBD1, lacks DNA for checking. The CDR3 runs to 20 residues. CDR1 and CDR2 from the germline V gene are LNHNV and YYDKDF (reference sequence). The complete variable domain, with remaining parts taken from reference TRBV15 and TRBJ2-1, reads DAMVIQNPRYQVTQFGKPVTLSCSQTLNHNVMYWYQQKSSQAPKLLFHYYDKDFNNEADTPDNFQSRRPNTSFCFLDIRSPGLGDTAMYLCATSRGEGTGKTGSYNEQFFGPGTRLTVL.

This chain connects TRBV5-1 to TRBJ2-5. Looked up from germline, CDR1 is SGHRS and CDR2 is YFSETQ. The CDR3 has 15 residues. The CDR3 here is CASSSRTGWEETQYF.